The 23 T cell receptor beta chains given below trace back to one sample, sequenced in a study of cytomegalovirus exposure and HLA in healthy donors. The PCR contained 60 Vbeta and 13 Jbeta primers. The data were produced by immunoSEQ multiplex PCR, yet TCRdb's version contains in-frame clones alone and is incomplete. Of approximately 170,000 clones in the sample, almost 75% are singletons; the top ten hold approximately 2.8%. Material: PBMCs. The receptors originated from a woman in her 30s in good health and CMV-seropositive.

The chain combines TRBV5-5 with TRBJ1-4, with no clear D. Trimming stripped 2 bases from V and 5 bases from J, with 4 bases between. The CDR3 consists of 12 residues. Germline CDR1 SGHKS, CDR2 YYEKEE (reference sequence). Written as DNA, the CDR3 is TGTGCCAGCAGCTTCCTGAATGAAAAACTGTTTTTT. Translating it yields CASSFLNEKLFF.

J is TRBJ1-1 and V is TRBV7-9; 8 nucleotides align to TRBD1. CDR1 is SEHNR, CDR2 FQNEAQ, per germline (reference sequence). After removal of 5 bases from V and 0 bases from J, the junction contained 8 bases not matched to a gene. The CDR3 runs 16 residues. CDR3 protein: CASSLRDRSLNTEAFF. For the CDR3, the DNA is TGTGCCAGCAGCCTCCGGGACAGGAGTTTGAACACTGAAGCTTTCTTT.

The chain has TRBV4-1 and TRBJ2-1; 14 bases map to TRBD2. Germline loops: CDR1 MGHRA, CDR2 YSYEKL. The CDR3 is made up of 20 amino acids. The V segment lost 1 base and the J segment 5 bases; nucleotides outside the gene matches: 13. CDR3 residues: CASSQVQFGTSGRSDNEQFF. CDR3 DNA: TGCGCCAGCAGCCAAGTACAATTCGGGACTAGCGGGAGATCTGACAATGAGCAGTTCTTC.

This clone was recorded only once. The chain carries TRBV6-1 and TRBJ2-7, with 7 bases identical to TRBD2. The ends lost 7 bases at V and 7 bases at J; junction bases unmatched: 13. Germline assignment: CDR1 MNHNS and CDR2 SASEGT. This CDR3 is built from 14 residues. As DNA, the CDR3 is TGTGCCAGCACCACTCTATTGGGGGAGGGGGAGCAGTACTTC. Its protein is CASTTLLGEGEQYF.

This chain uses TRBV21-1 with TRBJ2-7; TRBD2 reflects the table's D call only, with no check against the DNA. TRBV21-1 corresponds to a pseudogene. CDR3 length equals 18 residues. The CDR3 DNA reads TGTGCCAGCAGCTTGGGCGGAAGGGGAGGGCCCAGCTCCTACGAGCAGTACTTC. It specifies CASSLGGRGGPSSYEQYF.

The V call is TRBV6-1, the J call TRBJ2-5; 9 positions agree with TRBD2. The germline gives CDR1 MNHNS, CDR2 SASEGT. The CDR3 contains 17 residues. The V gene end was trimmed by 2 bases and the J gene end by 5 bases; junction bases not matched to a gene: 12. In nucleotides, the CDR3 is TGTGCCAGCAGTGAAAGCGGTGCGGGAGGGCCTGGGGAGACCCAGTACTTC. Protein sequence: CASSESGAGGPGETQYF.

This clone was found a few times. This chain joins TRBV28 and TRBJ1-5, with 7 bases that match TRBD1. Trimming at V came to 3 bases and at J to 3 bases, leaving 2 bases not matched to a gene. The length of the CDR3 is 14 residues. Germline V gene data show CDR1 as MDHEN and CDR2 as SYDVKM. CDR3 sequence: CASSFDRANQPQHF. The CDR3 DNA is TGTGCCAGCAGTTTTGACAGGGCCAATCAGCCCCAGCATTTT.

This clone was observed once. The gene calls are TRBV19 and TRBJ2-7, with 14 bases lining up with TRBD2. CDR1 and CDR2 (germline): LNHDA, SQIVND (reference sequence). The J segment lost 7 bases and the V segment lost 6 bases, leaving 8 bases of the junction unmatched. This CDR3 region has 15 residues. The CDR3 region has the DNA TGTGCCAGTAGCCTAGGGGGACTAGCGGGAGTGGAGCAGTACTTC. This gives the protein CASSLGGLAGVEQYF.

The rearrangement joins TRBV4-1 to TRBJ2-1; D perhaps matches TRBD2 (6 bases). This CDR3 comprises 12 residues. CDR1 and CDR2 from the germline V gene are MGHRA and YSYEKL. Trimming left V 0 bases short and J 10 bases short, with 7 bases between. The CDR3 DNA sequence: TGCGCCAGCAGCCAAGACCGGGGGGAGCAGTTCTTC. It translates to CASSQDRGEQFF.

The CDR3 reads CASSGGLVNTEAFF. The CDR3 bases are TGCGCCAGCAGCGGCGGATTGGTGAACACTGAAGCTTTCTTT. The chain uses TRBV5-1 and TRBJ1-1; D is ambiguous. The ends were cut back, 4 bases at V and 0 bases at J, with 10 bases in the middle. The CDR3 has 14 residues. From germline, CDR1 is SGHRS and CDR2 YFSETQ.

This CDR3 reads CASSLEARGTYEQYF. The DNA for the CDR3 is TGTGCCAGCAGCTTAGAAGCCAGGGGAACCTACGAGCAGTACTTC. The chain carries TRBV7-6 and TRBJ2-7, with D possibly TRBD1 on 6 matching bases. Per the germline V gene, CDR1 is SGHVS and CDR2 is FNYEAQ. The CDR3 runs to 15 residues. V lost 1 base, J lost 2 bases, and 12 bases lay in between.

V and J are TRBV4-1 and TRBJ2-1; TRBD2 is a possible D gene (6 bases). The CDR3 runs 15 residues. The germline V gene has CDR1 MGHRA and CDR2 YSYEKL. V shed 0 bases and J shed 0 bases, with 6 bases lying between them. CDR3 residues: CASSQERDSYNEQFF. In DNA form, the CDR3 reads TGCGCCAGCAGCCAAGAGCGGGACTCCTACAATGAGCAGTTCTTC.

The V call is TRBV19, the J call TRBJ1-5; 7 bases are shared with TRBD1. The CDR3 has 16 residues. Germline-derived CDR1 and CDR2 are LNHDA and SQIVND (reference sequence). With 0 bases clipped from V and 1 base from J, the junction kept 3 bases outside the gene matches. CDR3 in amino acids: CASSIDRGLSNQPQHF. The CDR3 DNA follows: TGTGCCAGTAGTATAGACAGGGGGTTGAGCAATCAGCCCCAGCATTTT.

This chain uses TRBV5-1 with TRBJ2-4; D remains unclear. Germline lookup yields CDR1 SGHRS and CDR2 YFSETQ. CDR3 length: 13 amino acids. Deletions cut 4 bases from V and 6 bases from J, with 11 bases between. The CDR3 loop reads CASSPNSGNIQYF. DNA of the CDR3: TGCGCCAGCAGCCCGAACTCAGGAAACATTCAGTACTTC.

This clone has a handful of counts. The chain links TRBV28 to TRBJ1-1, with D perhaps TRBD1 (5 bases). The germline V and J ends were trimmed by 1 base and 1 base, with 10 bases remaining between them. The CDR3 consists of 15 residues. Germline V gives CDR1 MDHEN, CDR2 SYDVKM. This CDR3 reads CASSLSGHENTEAFF. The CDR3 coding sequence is TGTGCCAGCAGTTTATCCGGACACGAGAACACTGAAGCTTTCTTT.

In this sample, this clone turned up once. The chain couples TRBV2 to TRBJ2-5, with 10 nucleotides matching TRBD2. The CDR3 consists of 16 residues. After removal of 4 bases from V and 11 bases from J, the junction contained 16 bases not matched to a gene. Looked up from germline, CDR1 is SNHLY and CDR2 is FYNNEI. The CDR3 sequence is CASSGPSPGLAREQYF. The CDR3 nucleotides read TGTGCCAGCAGTGGCCCCTCACCGGGACTAGCGAGGGAGCAGTACTTC.

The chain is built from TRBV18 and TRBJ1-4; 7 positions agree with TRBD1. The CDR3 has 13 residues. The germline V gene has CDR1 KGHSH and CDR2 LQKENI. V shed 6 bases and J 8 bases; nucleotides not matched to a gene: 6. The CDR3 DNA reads TGTGCCAGCTCCCAGGGGGGATCGGAAAAACTGTTTTTT. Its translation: CASSQGGSEKLFF. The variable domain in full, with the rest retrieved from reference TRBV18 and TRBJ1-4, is NAGVMQNPRHLVRRRGQEARLRCSPMKGHSHVYWYRQLPEEGLKFMVYLQKENIIDESGMPKERFSAEFPKEGPSILRIQQVVRGDSAAYFCASSQGGSEKLFFGSGTQLSVL.

CDR3 sequence: CASSFTRDPYEQYF. As DNA, the CDR3 is TGCGCCAGCAGCTTTACCAGGGATCCCTACGAGCAGTACTTC. The V gene is TRBV5-1, the J gene TRBJ2-7, with D possibly being TRBD1 (5 bases). Germline CDR1 SGHRS, CDR2 YFSETQ. This CDR3 region has 14 residues. Trimming removed 2 bases from V and 2 bases from J, with 11 bases in between.

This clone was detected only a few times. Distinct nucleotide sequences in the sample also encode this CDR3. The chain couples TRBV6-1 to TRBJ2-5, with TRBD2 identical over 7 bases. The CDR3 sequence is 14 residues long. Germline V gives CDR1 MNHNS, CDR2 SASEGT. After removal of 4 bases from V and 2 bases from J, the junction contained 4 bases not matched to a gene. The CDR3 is CASSGGLVQETQYF. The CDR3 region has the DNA TGTGCCAGCAGTGGTGGACTAGTACAAGAGACCCAGTACTTC.

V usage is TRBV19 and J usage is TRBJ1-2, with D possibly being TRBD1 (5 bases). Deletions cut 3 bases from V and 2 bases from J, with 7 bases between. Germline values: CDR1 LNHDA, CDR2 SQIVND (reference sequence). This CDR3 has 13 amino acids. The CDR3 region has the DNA TGTGCCAGTAGTATGGGGGGAAACTATGGCTACACCTTC. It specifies CASSMGGNYGYTF.

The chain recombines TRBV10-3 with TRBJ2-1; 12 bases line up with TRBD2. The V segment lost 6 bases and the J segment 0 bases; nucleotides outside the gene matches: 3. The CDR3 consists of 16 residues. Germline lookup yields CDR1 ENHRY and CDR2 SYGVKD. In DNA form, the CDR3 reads TGTGCCATCAGCCCGGGACTAGCGGGCTCCTACAATGAGCAGTTCTTC. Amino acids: CAISPGLAGSYNEQFF.

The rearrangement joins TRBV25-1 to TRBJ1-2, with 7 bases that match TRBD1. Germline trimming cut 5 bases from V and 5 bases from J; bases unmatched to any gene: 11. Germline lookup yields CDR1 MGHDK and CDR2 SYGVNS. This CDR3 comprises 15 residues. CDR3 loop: CASSTPGGQDYGYTF. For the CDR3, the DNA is TGTGCCAGCAGTACCCCAGGGGGGCAGGATTATGGCTACACCTTC.

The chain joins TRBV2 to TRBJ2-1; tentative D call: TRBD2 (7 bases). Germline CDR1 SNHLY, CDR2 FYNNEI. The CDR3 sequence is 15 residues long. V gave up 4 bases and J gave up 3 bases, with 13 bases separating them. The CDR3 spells CASSVGGGIYNEQFF. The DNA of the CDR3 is TGTGCCAGCAGTGTGGGCGGGGGCATCTACAATGAGCAGTTCTTC.